The 5 T cell receptor beta chains presented below share a single source sample, sequenced in a study of T cells after yellow fever vaccination. From the 5' RACE reads, TCRdb called clonotypes with MiXCR, one entry per CDR3 protein. Here the sample spans approximately 580,000 distinct CDR3 sequences, roughly 17% being singletons. The sample was PBMCs, taken 4 to 5 days after the first yellow fever vaccination. The receptors stem from a man aged 18-30 years who received the YFV17D yellow fever vaccine.

The chain joins TRBV3-1 to TRBJ2-3; the D is unclear. The CDR3 has 13 residues. With 0 bases removed from V and 6 bases from J, the gap between germline ends came to 7 bases. The germline V gene has CDR1 LGHDT and CDR2 YNNKEL (reference sequence). The CDR3 here is CASSQEWRDTQYF. CDR3 nucleotides: TGTGCCAGCAGCCAAGAGTGGCGGGATACGCAGTATTTT.

This clonotype came up a few times. The CDR3 spells CASSKGTGSNTEAFF. CDR3 bases: TGCGCCAGCAGCAAGGGGACAGGTTCGAACACTGAAGCTTTCTTT. The chain combines TRBV5-1 with TRBJ1-1; 8 bases are shared with TRBD1. Losses at the gene ends were 4 bases for V and 1 base for J; bases not matched to a gene: 6. The CDR3 is 15 residues long. Germline V CDR1 and CDR2: SGHRS, YFSETQ.

The V and J genes are TRBV20-1 and TRBJ1-2, with D unclear. The CDR3 is 10 amino acids. Germline CDR1 is DFQATT and CDR2 is SNEGSKA (reference sequence). V was shortened by 2 bases and J by 6 bases, with 4 bases between the two germline ends. CDR3 sequence: CSARPDGYTF. CDR3 sequence (DNA): TGCAGTGCTAGACCCGATGGCTACACCTTC.

A few counts support this clonotype. The chain carries TRBV19 and TRBJ2-5; D is unresolved. V dropped 8 bases and J dropped 4 bases, with 8 bases sitting between them. This CDR3 comprises 11 residues. CDR1 LNHDA and CDR2 SQIVND come from the germline V gene (reference sequence). Here the CDR3 reads CASPGLETQYF. CDR3 DNA: TGTGCCAGTCCAGGTCTAGAGACCCAGTACTTC. The variable domain in full, with the rest retrieved from reference TRBV19 and TRBJ2-5, is DGGITQSPKYLFRKEGQNVTLSCEQNLNHDAMYWYRQDPGQGLRLIYYSQIVNDFQKGDIAEGYSVSREKKESFPLTVTSAQKNPTAFYLCASPGLETQYFGPGTRLLVL.

The rearrangement uses TRBV4-1 and TRBJ2-7; 8 nucleotides line up with TRBD2. Germline V gene lookup returns CDR1 MGHRA and CDR2 YSYEKL. The CDR3 sequence is 13 residues long. With V trimmed by 4 bases and J by 7 bases, 6 bases remained unmatched. The DNA for the CDR3 is TGCGCCAGCAGCCCTCGGGAGGGGCGTGAGCAGTACGTC. Translation: CASSPREGREQYV.